What follows are 10 T cell receptor beta chains derived from one specimen sequenced in a study of T cell responses to AZD1222 COVID-19 vaccine. TCRdb's table, derived via immunoSEQ multiplex PCR, lists solely in-frame clones and lacks some. The table records roughly 87,000 clones, 88% of them present only once. This material consisted of peripheral blood, taken 28 days after the second AZD1222 dose. All receptors derive from an adult who received the AZD1222 COVID-19 vaccine.

The V gene is TRBV7-2, the J gene TRBJ1-5; D perhaps matches TRBD1 (6 bases). CDR1 is SGHTA and CDR2 is FQGNSA in the germline V gene. Between the trimmed V and J ends, which lost 4 bases and 4 bases, there was a span of 11 bases. This CDR3 is 14 amino acids long. CDR3: CASSYREWNQPQHF. For the CDR3, the DNA is TGTGCCAGCAGCTACAGGGAATGGAATCAGCCCCAGCATTTT.

The CDR3 sequence is CASSGGLANEKLFF. CDR3 bases: TGTGCCAGCAGCGGGGGGCTGGCTAATGAAAAACTGTTTTTT. This chain connects TRBV11-2 to TRBJ1-4; D is possibly TRBD1 (6 bases). The CDR3 runs to 14 residues. The germline V gene encodes CDR1 SGHAT and CDR2 FQNNGV. The V end was cut by 5 bases, the J end by 3 bases, with 10 bases between.

This clone was picked up a small number of times. The chain has TRBV20-1 and TRBJ1-1; 7 nucleotides line up with TRBD1. The CDR3 runs to 15 residues. V lost 3 bases to trimming and J lost 1 base; unmatched junction nucleotides: 8. CDR1 is DFQATT, CDR2 SNEGSKA, per germline (reference sequence). CDR3 protein: CSASRTGRRNTEAFF. Here the CDR3 DNA reads TGCAGTGCTAGTCGGACAGGTCGGAGGAACACTGAAGCTTTCTTT.

The chain carries TRBV4-3 and TRBJ2-2, with D possibly TRBD2 on 5 matching bases. Between the trimmed V and J ends, which lost 3 bases and 4 bases, there was a span of 9 bases. There are 14 residues in the CDR3. Per germline, CDR1 LGHNA and CDR2 YSLEER. CDR3 region: CASSHSEGTGELFF. CDR3 sequence (DNA): TGCGCCAGCAGCCATAGTGAGGGCACCGGGGAGCTGTTTTTT.

V and J are TRBV6-2 or TRBV6-3 and TRBJ1-2, with TRBD1 identical over 10 bases. CDR3 size: 13 residues. Germline V gene data show CDR1 as MNHEY and CDR2 as SVGEGT. V gave up 6 bases and J gave up 8 bases; unmatched junction bases: 6. The CDR3 DNA sequence: TGTGCCAGCAGCCCCGGGACAGGGGTCGGCTACACCTTC. Its protein product is CASSPGTGVGYTF.

This chain joins TRBV4-1 and TRBJ2-1, with TRBD2 as a possible D gene (6 bases). CDR3 size: 16 residues. Trimming took 2 bases from V and 4 from J, leaving 15 bases between them. Looked up from germline, CDR1 is MGHRA and CDR2 is YSYEKL. CDR3 protein: CASSQLAYGGYNEQFF. CDR3 coding DNA: TGCGCCAGCAGCCAACTAGCGTATGGGGGGTACAATGAGCAGTTCTTC.

This clone has just one count. This sequence joins TRBV9 and TRBJ2-7, with TRBD2 matching over 9 bases. The length of the CDR3 is 16 residues. With 0 bases clipped from V and 2 bases from J, the junction kept 6 bases outside the gene matches. Germline V gene lookup returns CDR1 SGDLS and CDR2 YYNGEE. CDR3 in amino acids: CASSVGGLAGTYEQYF. CDR3 in DNA: TGTGCCAGCAGCGTAGGGGGTCTAGCGGGAACCTACGAGCAGTACTTC.

The chain uses TRBV10-3 and TRBJ2-7; 12 nucleotides match TRBD1. The germline V gene encodes CDR1 ENHRY and CDR2 SYGVKD. The J segment lost 5 bases and the V segment lost 6 bases, leaving 5 bases of the junction unmatched. This CDR3 contains 14 residues. The CDR3 DNA is TGTGCCATCAGGGGGGACAGGGGGCGCCACGAGCAGTACTTC. As protein: CAIRGDRGRHEQYF.

Within the sample, this clone is medium-sized (0.01 to 0.1%). The chain combines TRBV6-2 or TRBV6-3 with TRBJ2-7; D possibly uses TRBD1 or TRBD2 (5 bases each). Germline values: CDR1 MNHEY, CDR2 SVGEGT. Trimming left V 7 bases short and J 2 bases short, with 15 bases between. The CDR3 covers 14 residues. CDR3 in DNA: TGTGCCAGCAACCCCGGGACCGAGACCTACGAGCAGTACTTC. This translates into CASNPGTETYEQYF.

V usage is TRBV5-8 and J usage is TRBJ1-5; no reliable D call. CDR3 length: 13 amino acids. Deletions cut 0 bases from V and 7 bases from J, with 8 bases between. CDR1 is SGHTS, CDR2 YDEGEE, per germline. CDR3 residues: CASSLELWQPQHF. In DNA, the CDR3 is TGTGCCAGCAGCTTGGAGCTCTGGCAGCCCCAGCATTTT.